This T cell receptor beta chain was profiled in a study of long-term antiretroviral therapy in people with HIV. Across the study: The earliest specimens came about a decade ahead of the 2015 immediate-ART recommendation. General study results and limits: The study found that diversity rose after ART but stayed below transplant donor controls.

The CDR3 totals 16 residues. J was trimmed by 9 bases and V by 5 bases; bases with no gene match: 16. CDR1 and CDR2 from the germline V gene are LNHDA and SQIVND (reference sequence). The assay, immunoSEQ v3.0, was run at survey level. TCRdb's table, derived via immunoSEQ multiplex PCR, lists solely in-frame clones and lacks some. The sample lists roughly 34,000 clones; 70% to 90% were seen once. A word on this clone: Antigen specificity is unknown.

The chain employs TRBV19 and TRBJ1-5, with 7 bases aligning to TRBD1. The sequence was collected from a woman in her twenties or thirties with HIV. The material sequenced was unsorted PBMCs, taken 2.7 to 2.9 years before starting antiretroviral therapy. CDR3 amino acids: CASSSDSTGRLWPQHF. The CDR3 DNA reads TGTGCCAGTAGTTCAGACTCGACAGGGCGGTTGTGGCCCCAGCATTTT.